This T cell receptor beta chain was retrieved from a study of cytomegalovirus exposure and HLA in healthy donors (dated by TCRdb to about 2017). Notes on the research overall: In an earlier analysis of several hundred of the donors, 276 Gb of sequence data and just under 120 million unique TCR beta sequences from about 179 million T cells were reported. An early release that covered some 640 HLA-typed donors contained 250 to 350 gigabases of sequencing data and around 85 million unique TCR sequences. Of the approximately 400 genotyped donors, 65% to 90% fell in the genetic ancestry cluster associated with self-reported Caucasian donors. The aim of the study was to test whether cataloging public T cell receptors could identify signatures of past pathogen exposure. Using immunosequencing, the study profiled T cell repertoires from around 670 subjects and related those repertoires to cytomegalovirus serostatus. Besides the first cohort of approximately 710 subjects, a separate validation cohort made up of roughly 120 different subjects was used. To predict cytomegalovirus infection status, the study combined high-throughput TCR immunosequencing, statistical association of individual TCRs with disease status, and machine learning. To study patterns of TCR occurrence, a later analysis re-analyzed previously published TCR beta repertoires from hundreds of donors and added high-resolution HLA genotyping. Rather than drawing on any new phenotypic data, the later analysis identified candidate immune exposures from TCR beta sequences and the way those sequences occurred across donors. In an earlier analysis of more than 550 of the donors, high-throughput TCR beta sequencing was used to judge whether each TCR beta V gene segment behaved as functional or pseudogenic. Donor age, sex, ethnicity and CMV serostatus were compiled alongside the repertoire data. A later genetic analysis took genome-wide SNP genotypes for about 55% of the 666 donors and used that subset as a discovery cohort. Every repertoire in the discovery cohort had been generated on one and the same sequencing platform. Both class I and class II loci were covered by HLA typing, at four-digit resolution. The number of typed donors differed by locus: roughly 620-630 for A, B, C, DRB1 and DQB1; approximately 520 for DQA1; 606 for DPA1; and roughly 470 for DPB1. Because of strong linkage in the cohort, a handful of DR-DQ haplotypes were treated as single units for association and clustering. Across approximately 400 genotyped donors of the cohort, an average of 235,054 unique TCR beta nucleotide sequences per donor were sequenced, and 15% to 20% of those sequences were non-productive. General findings and caveats noted by the study authors: A later analysis found that most CMV-associated TCR beta chains appeared HLA-restricted, with HLA associations seemingly driven largely by CMV exposure. The study gave a list of some 150 TCR beta chains associated with cytomegalovirus. The cohort was sequenced for TCR beta chains only, and without alpha or paired-chain data the features that could be detected were limited. Across donors, most TCR sequences were observed very rarely, whereas some public TCRs were present in many individuals. In an earlier analysis of fewer than 750 of the donors, most TCR beta V segments were observed in productive rearrangements about 90% or about 30% of the time, broadly matching IMGT annotations. It was suggested by the authors that the approach could potentially be generalized to other disease states and immunological phenotypes. Several of the top co-occurrence clusters appeared to be linked to parvovirus B19, influenza, CMV and Epstein-Barr virus, according to a later analysis. In vitro tests confirmed that a few of the cytomegalovirus-associated TCR beta chains recognize cytomegalovirus antigens. The classifier was reported to diagnose cytomegalovirus status with high specificity and sensitivity in both the original and validation cohorts. In a later analysis, the rate of TCR association differed among HLA loci, with DRB1 alleles having the most associated TCRs and HLA-C alleles having the fewest. Some IMGT-functional V segments, including TRBV6-2 and TRBV6-3, could not be told apart with the 87-base-pair reads, so those segments were excluded. Compared with equally common non-associated chains, HLA-associated TCR beta chains in a later analysis were more clonally expanded and had lower generation probabilities. A cluster of highly shared sequence variants was judged likely to represent a technical artifact of the sequencing pipeline. A later analysis associated about 17,000 TCR beta sequences with specific HLA alleles at a false discovery rate of 0.05. Linkage disequilibrium might explain the correlated functional status among segregating V segments, but an unknown experimental factor could not be excluded. Because some donors lacked HLA typing at each locus, the association tests relied only on the typed subset. Assigning TCR associations to individual alleles was difficult when HLA alleles, especially DR and DQ, strongly co-occurred. Because counts were too low, about 15 rarely observed V segments, including chromosome 9 orphons, were left out of the earlier analysis of 587 of the donors. A later genetic analysis associated a missense DCLRE1C variant with V-gene and J-gene trimming of TCR beta chains, and an independent cohort replicated the association. Immune exposure information for the cohort was limited to CMV serostatus. A further reported finding was that TCR beta sequences accurately predicted the HLA-A and HLA-B alleles for most subjects in the first cohort. The presence/absence analyses assumed that sequencing depth was roughly uniform across donors, and that assumption may not be true. A later genetic analysis reported fewer N-insertions in productive TCRs among donors in an Asian-associated ancestry cluster than the approximately 670-donor mean.

The library came from the immunoSEQ multiplex PCR assay. A mixture of 60 forward primers for TCR Vbeta segments and 13 reverse primers for TCR Jbeta segments was used in the multiplex PCR. The CDR3 region of rearranged TCR beta genes was amplified from genomic DNA by a multiplex PCR assay. The amplified TCR beta libraries were sequenced on the Illumina HiSeq System as 87-base-pair reads. Under the source paper's analysis protocol: A later analysis tallied tens of millions of unique TCR beta chains across the 666 repertoires, and about 12 million of those chains were shared by two or more donors. To remove PCR and sequencing errors, raw reads were error-corrected and collapsed into unique sequences using a nearest-neighbor algorithm that merged closely related sequences. Alignment of CDR3 sequences to IMGT reference sequences was used to assign V, D and J gene segments. For a sequence to be retained, at least a six-nucleotide match to both a V gene segment and a J gene segment was required. Rearrangements were called productive when the CDR3 lacked stop codons and stayed in frame with V and J; all others were non-productive. CDR3 was defined by IMGT convention, running from the second conserved V-encoded cysteine to the conserved J-encoded phenylalanine. Sequences without an unambiguous match to a single V gene segment were excluded from the earlier analysis of 450 to 750 of the donors. An earlier analysis of fewer than 750 of the donors classified V segments as functional when productive rearrangements were above 56.7% and as segregating when the standard deviation between donors was above 5%. To diagnose cytomegalovirus status from the catalog of TCR beta chain sequences, a statistical classification framework was built. A later analysis assigned V and J genes by comparing TCR nucleotide sequences with IMGT/GENE-DB human TR gene sequences. Using the TCRdist pipeline, a later analysis assigned CDR3 sequences along with most-parsimonious VDJ recombination scenarios. In a later analysis, every TCR beta chain was defined by the combination of its CDR3 amino acid sequence and its V-gene family, and reads without a unique V-gene family were dropped. As a way to deal with suspected cross-contamination and a sequencing artifact, a later analysis dropped nearly 600 nucleotide sequences that were highly shared and had low generation probability. In a later analysis, a clonal expansion index for each public chain was calculated from normalized within-repertoire ranks of inferred template counts. In a later analysis, generation probabilities were computed using a VDJ recombination model fitted to out-of-frame rearrangements, and the results were checked against IGoR. In a later analysis, hypergeometric tests were used to score TCR-TCR, TCR-HLA and TCR-CMV co-occurrence, with a repertoire-size bias correction applied to TCR pairs. A later analysis estimated false discovery rates by permuting HLA or CMV assignments 20 times. In a later analysis, co-occurring TCRs were grouped using DBSCAN, and TCRdist sequence similarity was added for clustering within HLA-allele-positive subsets. Co-occurrence clustering excluded repertoires with fewer than 30,000 or more than 120,000 public chains, plus five with anomalous nucleotide sharing. The table comes from immuneACCESS by way of TCRdb, which keeps in-frame sequences with V and J called. Part of the clones is missing from these tables; in studies checked, under half for an unresolved V gene and the rest for unknown reasons. Clonal size and the V and J genes are those of that table, whereas D and trimming came from the DNA. This sample comprises 180,000 or so clones, 70% to 90% of them detected only once. 9.3% of the sample belongs to the ten largest clones.

Trimming at the junction amounts to 10 bases on V and 0 bases on J, and the germline ends lie 23 bases apart. CDR1 and CDR2 were assigned from the germline V gene as SGDLS and YYNGEE. Measured from the cysteine to the phenylalanine, the CDR3 is 17 residues long. Here the CDR3 DNA is all that survives: 51 bases in frame from base 1. This clone was observed a single time. Its target antigen remains unknown. No much larger clonotype is one base removed from it; base qualities were not supplied. The cohort consisted of 666 healthy bone marrow donors. Cohort members were all nominally healthy when sampled, although unrecorded immune exposures were likely present. The donor tested CMV seropositive, placing the donor among the approximately 290 seropositive members of the cohort. A peripheral blood sample was provided by each donor, and peripheral blood mononuclear cells were used for TCR beta sequencing. The Qiagen DNeasy Blood Extraction Kit was used to extract genomic DNA from the blood cell samples.

Sequencing was done on a sample of PBMCs. This receptor was taken from a man between 18 and 29 years old in good health and CMV-seropositive. The rearrangement joined TRBV9 to TRBJ2-1; perhaps TRBD2 is the D gene, with 7 bases matching. The CDR3 reads as follows: CASGGLKRGGSYNEQFF. Here is the DNA: TGTGCCTCGGGGGGACTTAAAAGGGGGGGCTCCTACAATGAGCAGTTCTTC.